The clone carrying this TCR beta chain has ten or more counts. The data derive from a study of CD8 T cells in ankylosing spondylitis. This CDR3 comprises 15 residues. Trimming cost V 4 bases and J 4 bases, with 16 bases left between them. MiXCR was run by TCRdb on the 5' RACE reads, yielding one entry per CDR3 protein. The table has about 35,000 distinct CDR3 sequences, over 9% seen once; the top ten hold approximately 16%. V usage is TRBV12-3 or TRBV12-4 and J usage is TRBJ1-2, with a weak D call TRBD1 (5 bases). The sequencing sample was made of blood, either unsorted or a sorted T cell fraction (not recorded which). The sequence was obtained from a male donor with ankylosing spondylitis or in good health (not recorded which). The CDR3 spells CASSSGTAGPYGYTF. The CDR3 DNA reads as TGTGCCAGCAGTTCCGGGACGGCGGGACCCTATGGCTACACCTTC.